These T cell receptor beta chains were read from a single sample in a study of T cell repertoires in cytomegalovirus infection. MiXCR was run by TCRdb on the reads, yielding one entry per CDR3 protein. Altogether 310,000 or so distinct CDR3 sequences are present, about 25% being singletons, with the ten largest covering about 14%. The sequencing input was PBMCs. Receptors originate from a human donor in good health (CMV status not recorded). Some clones in this sample may be carry-over from other donors' samples. CDR3s include the opening cysteine and the closing phenylalanine or tryptophan. The D gene is left open where the match is weak. Size values are once, few and many counts, or a class for expanded clones, and some rows have none.

size,V,length,J,D,CDR3,DNA
many,TRBV12-3/TRBV12-4,15,TRBJ2-1,-,CASSFQGQVKNEQFF,TGTGCCAGCAGTTTTCAGGGACAAGTCAAGAATGAGCAGTTCTTC
-,TRBV5-1,13,TRBJ2-5,-,CASSLDVEGTQYF,TGCGCCAGCAGCTTGGACGTGGAAGGGACCCAGTACTTC
-,TRBV9,13,TRBJ2-7,-,CASSVGGFDEQYF,TGTGCCAGCAGCGTAGGAGGGTTCGACGAGCAGTACTTC
-,TRBV28,11,TRBJ2-5,-,CASSLKQAQYF,TGTGCCAGCAGTTTAAAACAGGCCCAGTACTTC
many,TRBV7-2,13,TRBJ2-1,-,CASSSRDLVKEFF,TGTGCCAGCAGCTCGCGGGATCTGGTAAAGGAGTTCTTC
many,TRBV5-5,14,TRBJ2-7,-,CASSLGQTIYEQYF,TGTGCCAGCAGCTTGGGCCAGACTATCTACGAGCAGTACTTC
-,TRBV20-1,13,TRBJ1-1,-,CSANPDRLTEAFF,TGCAGTGCTAACCCAGACAGGCTCACTGAAGCTTTCTTT
few,TRBV6-2/TRBV6-3,18,TRBJ2-3,TRBD2,CASSTRNGLAGGTDTQYF,TGTGCCAGCAGTACGAGGAACGGACTAGCGGGAGGAACAGATACGCAGTATTTT
-,TRBV3-1,16,TRBJ1-2,TRBD1,CASSQELGQPNYGYTF,TGTGCCAGCAGCCAAGAGTTGGGACAGCCAAACTATGGCTACACCTTC
few,TRBV5-1,14,TRBJ1-1,-,CASSLLQGDTEAFF,TGCGCCAGCAGCCTCTTACAGGGAGACACTGAAGCTTTCTTT
many,TRBV7-6,14,TRBJ1-5,TRBD1,CASSRGLSNQPQHF,TGTGCCAGCAGTAGGGGGCTTAGCAATCAGCCCCAGCATTTT
once,TRBV5-1,15,TRBJ2-5,-,CASSLAMGRQETQYF,TGCGCCAGCAGCTTGGCGATGGGGCGGCAAGAGACCCAGTACTTC
few,TRBV19,18,TRBJ2-7,TRBD2,CASSNQLRNRAGFYEQYF,TGTGCCAGTAGTAACCAACTCCGAAACCGAGCGGGGTTTTACGAGCAGTACTTC
-,TRBV11-3,13,TRBJ1-5,-,CASSSPAGYDQHF,TGTGCCAGCAGCTCCCCCGCAGGGTACGACCAGCATTTT
many,TRBV7-2,14,TRBJ1-3,-,CASSLAAGEDTIYF,TGTGCCAGCAGCTTAGCTGCAGGGGAAGACACCATATATTTT
-,TRBV28,12,TRBJ1-6,-,CASTTPRGPLHF,TGTGCCAGCACCACCCCCCGGGGGCCCCTCCACTTT
few,TRBV12-3/TRBV12-4,13,TRBJ1-5,-,CASRGHDNQPQHF,TGTGCCAGCAGGGGACACGACAATCAGCCCCAGCATTTT
-,TRBV29-1,13,TRBJ1-1,-,CSVVRGGNTEAFF,TGCAGCGTTGTAAGGGGCGGTAACACTGAAGCTTTCTTT
many,TRBV7-2,14,TRBJ1-5,TRBD1,CASSLTGGDQPQHF,TGTGCCAGCAGCCTAACAGGGGGCGATCAGCCCCAGCATTTT
few,TRBV24-1,16,TRBJ2-1,-,CATSDPGSHWYNEQFF,TGTGCCACCAGTGATCCCGGGTCCCACTGGTACAATGAGCAGTTCTTC
-,TRBV6-2/TRBV6-3,14,TRBJ1-1,-,CASSLSPEFSEAFF,TGTGCCAGCAGTTTATCCCCGGAATTTTCTGAAGCTTTCTTT
-,TRBV9,16,TRBJ2-7,-,CASSVGSGAGLYEQYF,TGTGCCAGCAGCGTAGGGTCGGGAGCGGGCCTCTACGAGCAGTACTTC